What follows are 12 T cell receptor beta chains derived from one specimen sequenced in a study of response to subunit inactivated influenza vaccine (dated by TCRdb to about 2018). Receptors were amplified or captured by RT-PCR. Reads for this sample came from an Illumina HiSeq 2500. TCRdb reran the public reads through fastp at Q25 and MiXCR, keeping productive beta chains. Each entry merges the rows of one CDR3 protein and shows their most common DNA and genes. The sample table shows approximately 730,000 distinct CDR3 sequences, and more than 11% are seen once. The ten largest clones capture less than 7% of the sample. The input for sequencing was PBMCs from blood, taken 14 days before vaccination. The receptors were sampled from a man between 50 and 59 years old who received an inactivated influenza vaccine. Donor details come from another sample of the same person, matched by shared clones.

This clonotype has ten or more counts. The chain links TRBV28 to TRBJ1-1; TRBD1 aligns across 9 bases. The V segment lost 5 bases and the J segment 5 bases; nucleotides outside the gene matches: 6. Germline CDR1 is MDHEN and CDR2 is SYDVKM. The CDR3 has 14 amino acids. DNA of the CDR3: TGTGCCAGCAGTCCGGGACAGGGTTGGACTGAAGCTTTCTTT. This codes for CASSPGQGWTEAFF.

This clonotype was counted at least ten times. This rearrangement joins TRBV4-2 to TRBJ1-2; no clear D gene. V was shortened by 3 bases and J by 3 bases, with 11 bases between the two germline ends. The germline V gene has CDR1 LGHNA and CDR2 YNFKEQ. This CDR3 has 14 amino acids. The CDR3 is CASSQGTGDYGYTF. CDR3 coding DNA: TGTGCCAGCAGCCAGGGAACTGGTGACTATGGCTACACCTTC.

As regards this clonotype: One end of the junction does not line up with germline, which may come from a read error. V gene TRBV12-3 or TRBV12-4 combines with J gene TRBJ2-7; 8 nucleotides match TRBD1. The CDR3 consists of 18 residues. CDR3 nucleotide sequence: TGTGCCCGCAGACCGACAGGACAGGGTGGAGGCAGTTTGTACGAGCAGTACTTC. This translates into CARRPTGQGGGSLYEQYF.

The chain couples TRBV13 to TRBJ2-6; D is ambiguous. The ends were cut back, 2 bases at V and 0 bases at J, with 11 bases in the middle. The CDR3 sequence is 17 residues long. The germline gives CDR1 PRHDT, CDR2 FYEKMQ (reference sequence). The CDR3 coding sequence is TGTGCCAGCAGCTTAAGTGTAGGTCGCTCTGGGGCCAACGTCCTGACTTTC. As protein: CASSLSVGRSGANVLTF.

The chain has TRBV28 and TRBJ1-2, with 8 bases identical to TRBD1. CDR1 and CDR2 from the germline V gene are MDHEN and SYDVKM. V lost 5 bases to trimming and J lost 5 bases; unmatched junction nucleotides: 7. The CDR3 is 14 amino acids. The CDR3 sequence is CASSASGTGYGYTF. CDR3 in DNA: TGTGCCAGCAGTGCCTCCGGGACAGGTTATGGCTACACCTTC.

This clonotype has just a few counts. The genes are TRBV6-5 and TRBJ2-2, with 13 bases matching TRBD2. V shed 4 bases, J shed 6 bases, and the junction held 8 bases outside the gene matches. The CDR3 runs 17 residues. The germline gives CDR1 MNHEY, CDR2 SVGAGI. CDR3 protein: CASSWGLAGSGAGELFF. The CDR3 bases are TGTGCCAGCAGTTGGGGACTAGCGGGGAGTGGGGCCGGGGAGCTGTTTTTT.

This clonotype was recorded many times. The chain carries TRBV28 and TRBJ1-2; tentative D call: TRBD1 (5 bases). Germline CDR1 is MDHEN and CDR2 is SYDVKM. Trimming took off 8 bases at V and 7 bases at J, with 14 bases between the two ends. The CDR3 sequence is 12 residues long. The CDR3 sequence is CASGIRRVGYTF. In DNA form, the CDR3 reads TGTGCCAGCGGTATCCGCAGGGTTGGCTACACCTTC.

This clonotype was seen ten or more times. The CDR3 protein is CASSLTGVNYGYTF. The CDR3 nucleotides are TGTGCCAGCAGTTTAACAGGAGTGAACTATGGCTACACCTTC. V is TRBV12-3 or TRBV12-4 and J is TRBJ1-2, with D tentatively TRBD1 (5 bases). The CDR3 is made up of 14 amino acids. Trimming took 2 bases from V and 2 from J, leaving 9 bases between them.

The table lists this clonotype with a few counts. This chain links TRBV20-1 with TRBJ2-7; TRBD2 matches at 8 bases. Germline-derived CDR1 and CDR2 are DFQATT and SNEGSKA (reference sequence). The CDR3 runs 14 residues. With V trimmed by 3 bases and J by 0 bases, 4 bases remained unmatched. CDR3 region: CSARVAGYSYEQYF. CDR3 in DNA: TGCAGTGCTAGGGTAGCGGGGTACTCCTACGAGCAGTACTTC.

This clonotype came up many times. V is TRBV7-2 and J is TRBJ2-7, with 11 nucleotides matching TRBD2. Trimming removed 5 bases from V and 6 bases from J; junction bases left unmatched: 9. CDR1 is SGHTA, CDR2 FQGNSA, per germline. The CDR3 has 15 amino acids. CDR3 nucleotide sequence: TGTGCCAGCAGCCGAACTAGCGGGAGAGGAGCCGAGCAGTACTTC. This sequence encodes CASSRTSGRGAEQYF. Complete variable domain (other parts from reference TRBV7-2 and TRBJ2-7): GAGVSQSPSNKVTEKGKDVELRCDPISGHTALYWYRQSLGQGLEFLIYFQGNSAPDKSGLPSDRFSAERTGGSVSTLTIQRTQQEDSAVYLCASSRTSGRGAEQYFGPGTRLTVT.

This clonotype was seen a few times. The chain joins TRBV27 to TRBJ2-5, with D unresolved. Deletions cut 6 bases from V and 5 bases from J, with 10 bases between. This CDR3 has 12 residues. Germline CDR1 is MNHEY and CDR2 is SMNVEV (reference sequence). The CDR3 sequence: CASSHGEETQYF. The DNA for the CDR3 is TGTGCCAGCAGCCACGGCGAGGAGACCCAGTACTTC.

This chain's CDR3 is CASSQERGGETQYF. The DNA for the CDR3 is TGCGCCAGCAGCCAAGAGCGGGGCGGAGAGACCCAGTACTTC. This chain links TRBV5-1 with TRBJ2-5; 7 nucleotides line up with TRBD2. J lost 4 bases, V lost 4 bases, and 7 bases had no gene match. There are 14 residues in the CDR3. The V gene's germline CDR1 is SGHRS and CDR2 YFSETQ.